The following is a T cell receptor beta chain sequence with its context. This sample is drawn from a study of PD-L1 blockade in urothelial cancer. In the study overall: Prior chemotherapy in patients spanned 0 to 3 regimens.

From germline, CDR1 is SQVTM and CDR2 ANQGSEA. The CDR3 totals 14 residues. V was trimmed by 7 bases and J by 4 bases, leaving 16 bases between them. Measured with immunoSEQ multiplex PCR; TCRdb has only the in-frame clones, and not every one. The table shows some 48,000 clones, with about 86% occurring only once. This sample's time point: peripheral blood 6 weeks after treatment start. This TCR was recovered from a man aged 55 to 70 with urothelial cancer. The chain is built from TRBV29-1 and TRBJ2-2; D remains unclear. The sample here was PBMCs, taken around atezolizumab (anti-PD-L1) treatment. CDR3 nucleotides: TGCAGCGCCTCCCAGAACAGTGGCACCGGGGAGCTGTTTTTT. Its protein is CSASQNSGTGELFF.